These 11 T cell receptor beta chains originate from one sample sequenced in a study of PD-1 blockade in classical Hodgkin lymphoma. Generated by immunoSEQ multiplex PCR, the TCRdb table keeps only in-frame clones and is missing some. The sample has 90,000 to 120,000 clones, 80% to 90% seen once. After autologous stem cell transplantation all patients relapsed, and prior brentuximab vedotin exposure differed between cohorts. This material consisted of peripheral blood mononuclear cells (PBMCs), taken before the second cycle of nivolumab. These receptors were obtained from a human donor with classical Hodgkin lymphoma.

This clone was counted once. The V and J genes are TRBV14 and TRBJ1-6; D is undetermined. The CDR3 has 13 amino acids. Trimming took 4 bases from V and 7 from J, leaving 8 bases between them. Germline assignment: CDR1 SGHDN and CDR2 FVKESK. CDR3 DNA sequence: TGTGCCAGCAGCCTCCGGACGAATTCACCCCTCCACTTT. This encodes CASSLRTNSPLHF.

About this clone itself: Other nucleotide sequences from this sample produce the same CDR3. The rearrangement joins TRBV5-5 to TRBJ2-7, with 9 bases matching TRBD1. Looked up from germline, CDR1 is SGHKS and CDR2 is YYEKEE (reference sequence). The CDR3 runs 15 residues. V was pared by 0 bases and J by 1 base, with 2 bases of the junction left unmatched. The CDR3 spells CASSLVGTGSYEQYF. CDR3 nucleotide sequence: TGTGCCAGCAGCTTGGTTGGGACAGGGTCCTACGAGCAGTACTTC.

The chain couples TRBV5-6 to TRBJ2-7; D might be TRBD2 (5 bases). The CDR3 loop spans 13 amino acids. The V and J ends lost 4 bases and 2 bases respectively, with 10 bases between them. Germline CDR1 SGHDT, CDR2 YYEEEE. The CDR3 is CASSGGLTYEQYF. The DNA for the CDR3 is TGTGCCAGCAGCGGTGGACTTACCTACGAGCAGTACTTC.

This clone was seen just once. V and J are TRBV10-2 and TRBJ2-1; 9 bases line up with TRBD2. V trimming: 8 bases; J trimming: 5 bases; junction bases outside the gene matches: 7. Germline V gene sequence: CDR1 WSHSY, CDR2 SAAADI. The CDR3 sequence is 14 residues long. CDR3 nucleotide sequence: TGCGCCAGCTCCTTAGCGGGAGTGGACAATGAGCAGTTCTTC. This encodes CASSLAGVDNEQFF.

This chain joins TRBV28 and TRBJ1-1; 7 bases map to TRBD1. Germline trimming cut 5 bases from V and 8 bases from J; bases unmatched to any gene: 5. Germline V CDR1 and CDR2: MDHEN, SYDVKM. CDR3 length: 12 amino acids. For the CDR3, the DNA is TGTGCCAGCAGTCCGTGGACAGGAGAAGCTTTCTTT. The encoded protein is CASSPWTGEAFF.

The chain employs TRBV28 and TRBJ1-4; maybe TRBD1 (6 bases). Trimming stripped 3 bases from V and 15 bases from J, with 23 bases between. Germline V gene lookup returns CDR1 MDHEN and CDR2 SYDVKM. This CDR3 comprises 15 residues. The CDR3 nucleotides read TGTGCCAGCAGTTTTCCGGGACGGGGGGCAAGGGAGGTGTTTTTT. It yields the protein CASSFPGRGAREVFF.

This clone is labeled as medium-sized (0.01 to 0.1%). V usage is TRBV19 and J usage is TRBJ2-1, with D tentatively TRBD1 (5 bases). The CDR3 loop spans 12 amino acids. Germline CDR1 and CDR2: LNHDA and SQIVND (reference sequence). Deletions cut 7 bases from V and 6 bases from J, with 10 bases between. The CDR3 is CASTLGVNEQFF. CDR3 DNA: TGTGCCAGTACCCTAGGGGTCAATGAGCAGTTCTTC.

This rearrangement joins TRBV30 to TRBJ2-3; D could derive from TRBD1 or TRBD2 (5 bases each). CDR1 and CDR2 from the germline V gene are GTSNPN and SVGIG (reference sequence). Trimming removed 0 bases from V and 3 bases from J, with 13 bases in between. This CDR3 comprises 15 residues. This CDR3 reads CAWSVQAAVTDTQYF. CDR3 DNA sequence: TGTGCCTGGAGTGTACAGGCAGCGGTTACAGATACGCAGTATTTT.

CDR3 DNA: TGCGCCAGCAGCCTAGGACTAGCGGGAGGAACAGATACGCAGTATTTT. This sequence encodes CASSLGLAGGTDTQYF. V gene TRBV4-1 combines with J gene TRBJ2-3; 14 bases agree with TRBD2. Trimming took 4 bases from V and 3 from J; bases not matched to a gene: 3. CDR1 is MGHRA and CDR2 is YSYEKL in the germline V gene. The length of the CDR3 is 16 residues.

This clone showed up just a few times. The CDR3 is CASSLVADYGYTF. The CDR3 nucleotides are TGTGCCAGCAGCTTAGTGGCGGACTATGGCTACACCTTC. The V and J genes are TRBV7-9 and TRBJ1-2; D is ambiguous. The CDR3 consists of 13 residues. V lost 1 base to trimming and J lost 3 bases, with 6 bases between them. Germline loops: CDR1 SEHNR, CDR2 FQNEAQ (reference sequence). Drawing the rest from reference TRBV7-9 and TRBJ1-2, the complete variable domain is DTGVSQNPRHKITKRGQNVTFRCDPISEHNRLYWYRQTLGQGPEFLTYFQNEAQLEKSRLLSDRFSAERPKGSFSTLEIQRTEQGDSAMYLCASSLVADYGYTFGSGTRLTVV.

This sequence joins TRBV11-2 and TRBJ2-7, with D possibly TRBD2 on 6 matching bases. This CDR3 spans 17 amino acids. Trimming took 1 base from V and 0 from J, leaving 16 bases between them. Germline V gene data show CDR1 as SGHAT and CDR2 as FQNNGV. This CDR3 reads CASSLGRGGTRSYEQYF. CDR3 DNA sequence: TGTGCCAGCAGCTTAGGTCGGGGAGGTACCCGCTCCTACGAGCAGTACTTC.